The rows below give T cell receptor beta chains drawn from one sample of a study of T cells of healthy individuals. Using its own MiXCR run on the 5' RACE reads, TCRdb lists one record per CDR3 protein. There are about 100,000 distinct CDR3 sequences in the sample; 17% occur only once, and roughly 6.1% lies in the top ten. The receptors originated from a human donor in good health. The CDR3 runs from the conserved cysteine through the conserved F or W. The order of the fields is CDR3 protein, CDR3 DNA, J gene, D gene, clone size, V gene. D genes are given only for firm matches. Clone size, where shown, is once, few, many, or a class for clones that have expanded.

CDR3aa: CATSTRAGEQFF
CDR3nt: TGTGCCACCAGCACCCGGGCCGGGGAGCAGTTCTTC
j_gene: TRBJ2-1
d_gene: -
abundance: few
v_gene: TRBV15

CDR3aa: CASSSEAIGELFF
CDR3nt: TGTGCCAGCAGCTCAGAGGCAATCGGGGAGCTGTTTTTT
j_gene: TRBJ2-2
d_gene: -
abundance: -
v_gene: TRBV7-9

CDR3aa: CAISDSQQGPNEQFF
CDR3nt: TGTGCCATCAGTGATTCCCAACAGGGACCGAATGAGCAGTTCTTC
j_gene: TRBJ2-1
d_gene: -
abundance: -
v_gene: TRBV10-3

CDR3aa: CASSRGLAGVYSYNEQFF
CDR3nt: TGCGCCAGCAGCCGGGGACTAGCGGGAGTGTATTCCTACAATGAGCAGTTCTTC
j_gene: TRBJ2-1
d_gene: TRBD2
abundance: -
v_gene: TRBV4-3

CDR3aa: CASRNGQGRGGELFF
CDR3nt: TGTGCCAGCAGGAACGGACAGGGAAGGGGCGGGGAGCTGTTTTTT
j_gene: TRBJ2-2
d_gene: TRBD1
abundance: many
v_gene: TRBV12-3/TRBV12-4

CDR3aa: CASSFTHPMRYF
CDR3nt: TGTGCCAGCAGTTTCACCCATCCCATGAGATATTTT
j_gene: TRBJ2-3
d_gene: -
abundance: -
v_gene: TRBV12-3/TRBV12-4

CDR3aa: CASSLAGGPDTGELFF
CDR3nt: TGTGCCAGCAGTCTAGCGGGAGGGCCTGACACCGGGGAGCTGTTTTTT
j_gene: TRBJ2-2
d_gene: TRBD2
abundance: many
v_gene: TRBV12-3/TRBV12-4

CDR3aa: CASSLRGGHMDTEAFF
CDR3nt: TGTGCCAGCAGCTTGCGGGGGGGACATATGGACACTGAAGCTTTCTTT
j_gene: TRBJ1-1
d_gene: -
abundance: many
v_gene: TRBV9

CDR3aa: CASSVESTTGGETQYF
CDR3nt: TGTGCCAGCAGCGTAGAGAGTACCACAGGAGGAGAGACCCAGTACTTC
j_gene: TRBJ2-5
d_gene: -
abundance: -
v_gene: TRBV9

CDR3aa: CASSLFSTSGYEEYF
CDR3nt: TGCGCCAGCAGCTTGTTCTCGACTAGCGGCTACGAGGAGTACTTC
j_gene: TRBJ2-7
d_gene: TRBD2
abundance: -
v_gene: TRBV5-1

CDR3aa: CASSQDLASYEQYF
CDR3nt: TGCGCCAGCAGCCAAGATTTGGCCAGCTACGAGCAGTACTTC
j_gene: TRBJ2-7
d_gene: -
abundance: few
v_gene: TRBV4-3

CDR3aa: CSAGGGADGYTF
CDR3nt: TGCAGTGCCGGAGGGGGGGCGGATGGCTACACCTTC
j_gene: TRBJ1-2
d_gene: -
abundance: few
v_gene: TRBV20-1

CDR3aa: CASSYSPGAGIYEQYF
CDR3nt: TGTGCCAGCAGTTACTCCCCGGGAGCCGGGATTTACGAGCAGTACTTC
j_gene: TRBJ2-7
d_gene: -
abundance: many
v_gene: TRBV6-2/TRBV6-3

CDR3aa: CASSPWGDQETQYF
CDR3nt: TGTGCCAGCAGCCCATGGGGGGACCAAGAGACCCAGTACTTC
j_gene: TRBJ2-5
d_gene: -
abundance: -
v_gene: TRBV11-2

CDR3aa: CASSLGTGDYGYTF
CDR3nt: TGTGCCAGCAGCTTAGGGACAGGGGACTATGGCTACACCTTC
j_gene: TRBJ1-2
d_gene: TRBD1
abundance: few
v_gene: TRBV7-2

CDR3aa: CASRGGPWEKQYF
CDR3nt: TGTGCCAGCAGGGGGGGTCCTTGGGAGAAGCAGTACTTC
j_gene: TRBJ2-7
d_gene: -
abundance: -
v_gene: TRBV14

CDR3aa: CASSRAGGLSTDTQYF
CDR3nt: TGTGCCAGCAGTCGAGCCGGGGGGTTATCCACAGATACGCAGTATTTT
j_gene: TRBJ2-3
d_gene: TRBD2
abundance: few
v_gene: TRBV6-5

CDR3aa: CATSDPQNRDRGNTGELFF
CDR3nt: TGTGCCACCAGTGACCCCCAGAACCGGGACAGGGGGAACACCGGGGAGCTGTTTTTT
j_gene: TRBJ2-2
d_gene: TRBD1
abundance: -
v_gene: TRBV24-1

CDR3aa: CASTVGRGPVYTEAFF
CDR3nt: TGTGCCAGCACGGTTGGCAGGGGGCCTGTATACACTGAAGCTTTCTTT
j_gene: TRBJ1-1
d_gene: TRBD1
abundance: few
v_gene: TRBV2

CDR3aa: CSARDLRREAGSYEQYF
CDR3nt: TGCAGTGCTAGAGATCTTAGACGGGAGGCAGGCTCCTACGAGCAGTACTTC
j_gene: TRBJ2-7
d_gene: TRBD2
abundance: few
v_gene: TRBV20-1

CDR3aa: CASSLGIVPLHF
CDR3nt: TGTGCCAGCAGCTTAGGTATCGTCCCCCTCCACTTT
j_gene: TRBJ1-6
d_gene: -
abundance: many
v_gene: TRBV7-9

CDR3aa: CASSVDTGSPGPSGNTIYF
CDR3nt: TGTGCCAGCAGCGTAGATACAGGATCCCCGGGCCCTTCTGGAAACACCATATATTTT
j_gene: TRBJ1-3
d_gene: -
abundance: once
v_gene: TRBV9

CDR3aa: CSATPVRGSYEQYF
CDR3nt: TGCAGTGCTACCCCAGTGAGGGGGTCCTACGAGCAGTACTTC
j_gene: TRBJ2-7
d_gene: -
abundance: few
v_gene: TRBV20-1

CDR3aa: CASSPGARSEQYF
CDR3nt: TGTGCCAGCTCACCAGGGGCCCGGAGCGAGCAGTACTTC
j_gene: TRBJ2-7
d_gene: -
abundance: few
v_gene: TRBV18

CDR3aa: CSASRGSGQPQHF
CDR3nt: TGCAGTGCTAGCCGGGGTTCGGGGCAGCCCCAGCATTTT
j_gene: TRBJ1-5
d_gene: -
abundance: many
v_gene: TRBV20-1

CDR3aa: CASSQSIWGRLNTGELFF
CDR3nt: TGCGCCAGCAGCCAATCCATATGGGGCAGGTTGAACACCGGGGAGCTGTTTTTT
j_gene: TRBJ2-2
d_gene: -
abundance: few
v_gene: TRBV4-3

CDR3aa: CASSYTQSLNTEAFF
CDR3nt: TGTGCCAGCAGTTACACACAGAGCCTGAACACTGAAGCTTTCTTT
j_gene: TRBJ1-1
d_gene: -
abundance: few
v_gene: TRBV6-5

CDR3aa: CATSRDRQYTGELFF
CDR3nt: TGTGCCACCAGCAGAGATAGGCAATACACCGGGGAGCTGTTTTTT
j_gene: TRBJ2-2
d_gene: -
abundance: -
v_gene: TRBV15

CDR3aa: CASSIQGAGTDTQYF
CDR3nt: TGTGCCAGTAGCATCCAGGGGGCCGGCACAGATACGCAGTATTTT
j_gene: TRBJ2-3
d_gene: TRBD1
abundance: many
v_gene: TRBV19

CDR3aa: CASSLTLTNTGELFF
CDR3nt: TGCGCCAGCAGCTTAACCTTGACTAACACCGGGGAGCTGTTTTTT
j_gene: TRBJ2-2
d_gene: -
abundance: few
v_gene: TRBV5-1

CDR3aa: CASSFHGAGANEKLFF
CDR3nt: TGTGCCAGCAGTTTCCACGGTGCAGGAGCTAATGAAAAACTGTTTTTT
j_gene: TRBJ1-4
d_gene: -
abundance: -
v_gene: TRBV28

CDR3aa: CASSSGTSGLSDTQYF
CDR3nt: TGTGCCAGCAGCTCAGGGACTAGCGGGCTCTCAGATACGCAGTATTTT
j_gene: TRBJ2-3
d_gene: TRBD2
abundance: -
v_gene: TRBV3-1

CDR3aa: CASSVLAGDTQYF
CDR3nt: TGCGCCAGCAGTGTATTAGCGGGAGATACGCAGTATTTT
j_gene: TRBJ2-3
d_gene: TRBD2
abundance: -
v_gene: TRBV10-2

CDR3aa: CASSLEASGGNEQFF
CDR3nt: TGTGCCAGCAGCTTAGAGGCTAGCGGTGGGAATGAGCAGTTCTTC
j_gene: TRBJ2-1
d_gene: TRBD2
abundance: -
v_gene: TRBV5-4

CDR3aa: CATSYWSTGTGKGEQFF
CDR3nt: TGTGCCACCTCATACTGGTCAACCGGGACAGGGAAGGGTGAGCAGTTCTTC
j_gene: TRBJ2-1
d_gene: TRBD1
abundance: -
v_gene: TRBV6-2/TRBV6-3

CDR3aa: CASSLRQGWRETQYF
CDR3nt: TGCGCCAGCAGCTTGCGGCAGGGATGGAGAGAGACCCAGTACTTC
j_gene: TRBJ2-5
d_gene: -
abundance: -
v_gene: TRBV5-1

CDR3aa: CSASDSQETQYF
CDR3nt: TGCAGTGCGAGTGATAGCCAAGAGACCCAGTACTTC
j_gene: TRBJ2-5
d_gene: -
abundance: many
v_gene: TRBV20-1

CDR3aa: CASSYRRGGSYEQYF
CDR3nt: TGTGCCAGCAGTTACCGGCGGGGGGGCTCCTACGAGCAGTACTTC
j_gene: TRBJ2-7
d_gene: TRBD2
abundance: many
v_gene: TRBV6-5

CDR3aa: CASSSTGSSYEQYF
CDR3nt: TGTGCCAGCAGCTCCACAGGGAGCTCCTACGAGCAGTACTTC
j_gene: TRBJ2-7
d_gene: -
abundance: -
v_gene: TRBV7-9

CDR3aa: CASRHSRLNTEAFF
CDR3nt: TGTGCCAGCAGACACTCTCGCCTGAACACTGAAGCTTTCTTT
j_gene: TRBJ1-1
d_gene: -
abundance: few
v_gene: TRBV12-3/TRBV12-4

CDR3aa: CSARDWESTGELFF
CDR3nt: TGCAGTGCTAGAGATTGGGAGAGCACCGGGGAGCTGTTTTTT
j_gene: TRBJ2-2
d_gene: -
abundance: few
v_gene: TRBV20-1

CDR3aa: CASSSPGQGREKLFF
CDR3nt: TGTGCCAGCAGTTCCCCGGGACAGGGACGCGAAAAACTGTTTTTT
j_gene: TRBJ1-4
d_gene: TRBD1
abundance: many
v_gene: TRBV12-3/TRBV12-4

CDR3aa: CASSLSPAFF
CDR3nt: TGCGCCAGCAGCTTGTCCCCGGCTTTCTTT
j_gene: TRBJ1-1
d_gene: -
abundance: few
v_gene: TRBV5-1

CDR3aa: CATSTGTGSTDTQYF
CDR3nt: TGTGCCACCAGCACCGGGACAGGGAGCACAGATACGCAGTATTTT
j_gene: TRBJ2-3
d_gene: TRBD1
abundance: few
v_gene: TRBV15

CDR3aa: CASSFPTSGQETQYF
CDR3nt: TGTGCCAGCAGTTTCCCAACTAGCGGCCAAGAGACCCAGTACTTC
j_gene: TRBJ2-5
d_gene: TRBD2
abundance: few
v_gene: TRBV28

CDR3aa: CASSLPPGFSGELFF
CDR3nt: TGCGCCAGCAGCTTACCCCCCGGGTTCTCCGGGGAGCTGTTTTTT
j_gene: TRBJ2-2
d_gene: -
abundance: few
v_gene: TRBV5-1